What follows is one T cell receptor beta chain and its context. Antigen unknown. These data are taken from a study of PD-1 blockade in classical Hodgkin lymphoma. General study findings and limits: By C4D1, CD4+ diversity increased significantly, especially in complete responders. Individuals initiating nivolumab under 1 year after ASCT were excluded. Baseline diversity resembling that of newly diagnosed patients was seen in complete responders.

The data were produced by immunoSEQ multiplex PCR, yet TCRdb's version contains in-frame clones alone and is incomplete. The sample lists fewer than 30,000 clones, roughly 80% occurring once. The CDR3 consists of 16 residues. The V end was cut by 7 bases, the J end by 1 base, with 17 bases between. Germline lookup yields CDR1 MDHEN and CDR2 SYDVKM. Time point reported: cycle 4 day 1 (C4D1), after about 6 weeks of nivolumab. Brentuximab vedotin exposure varied among the patients, all of whom had relapsed after autologous stem cell transplantation. Reported best responses ranged across complete response, partial response or progressive disease.

This chain links TRBV28 with TRBJ2-1; D perhaps matches TRBD2 (5 bases). This receptor was taken from a human donor with classical Hodgkin lymphoma. The input for sequencing was peripheral blood mononuclear cells (PBMCs), taken before the fourth cycle of nivolumab. In DNA, the CDR3 is TGTGCCAGCACCCCGTTTGAGGGTGTTTCCTACAATGAGCAGTTCTTC. Its translation: CASTPFEGVSYNEQFF.